This record covers a single T cell receptor beta chain. Its matching antigen is unknown. V lost 4 bases and J 6 bases, leaving 15 bases between the germline ends. Germline values: CDR1 MNHEY, CDR2 SMNVEV (reference sequence). This CDR3 is built from 15 residues. Data came from immunoSEQ multiplex PCR; TCRdb stores just in-frame clones and leaves some out. The sample yields hundreds of thousands of clones, around 72% seen once. The sample comes from a study of shared clonotypes between healthy human individuals. At the level of the study: Three plates each covered CD4 naive and memory; CD8 naive two, CD8 memory one.

General study findings and limits: Collection of samples was limited to blood; tissue repertoires likely differ.

What was sequenced was memory CD4+ T cells sorted from blood. Subset of the sample: CD45RA-negative fraction. The rearrangement joins TRBV27 to TRBJ2-2; D is unclear. This sequence originates from a woman between 25 and 40 years old in good health. CDR3 protein: CASSWARRTAGELFF. Here the CDR3 DNA reads TGTGCCAGCAGTTGGGCCCGAAGAACGGCCGGGGAGCTGTTTTTT.